This T cell receptor (beta chain) was profiled in a study of identifying expanded T cells in peripheral blood. To note about this clone: No antigen is known for it.

The CDR3 is 13 residues long. Trimming took 4 bases from V and 1 from J, leaving 8 bases between them. Germline CDR1 is SGHTS and CDR2 is YDEGEE. Study results and caveats: Differentially abundant clones: about 1.1 between replicates, 16.4 at roughly 13 days, roughly 18 at four.

Collection occurred without any documented infections or immune events in donors. Libraries were prepared by immunoSEQ multiplex PCR; TCRdb keeps only in-frame clonotypes and omits some of them. The table records some 90,000 clones, approximately 83% of them present only once. This receptor was identified in a person aged 18-69 years in good health. The V gene is TRBV5-8, the J gene TRBJ1-2, with D uncertain. What was sequenced was blood. As DNA, the CDR3 is TGTGCCAGCAGCCCTATAGTTAACTATGGCTACACCTTC. This sequence encodes CASSPIVNYGYTF. Based on the CDR3 plus reference TRBV5-8 and TRBJ1-2, the full variable domain is EAGVTQSPTHLIKTRGQQATLRCSPISGHTSVYWYQQALGLGLQFLLWYDEGEERNRGNFPPRFSGRQFPNYSSELNVNALELEDSALYLCASSPIVNYGYTFGSGTRLTVV.